A single sample is the source of the 20 T cell receptor beta chains below, sequenced in a study of blood T cell repertoires in COVID-19. Only in-frame clones appear in the TCRdb table, and some are missing; sequencing was by immunoSEQ multiplex PCR. The sample yields roughly 140,000 clones, around 80% seen once. Sequenced sample: peripheral blood. These receptors originate from a woman aged 45-65 years with acute or convalescent COVID-19.

Here the CDR3 DNA reads TGTGCCAGCAGCTTAGTGGCGGAAGATACGCAGTATTTT. The encoded protein is CASSLVAEDTQYF. The chain employs TRBV7-9 and TRBJ2-3, with no clear D. Germline V lookup: CDR1 SEHNR, CDR2 FQNEAQ (reference sequence). This CDR3 is 13 amino acids long. V lost 1 base to trimming and J lost 5 bases, with 7 bases between them.

The V and J genes are TRBV19 and TRBJ2-7; TRBD1 aligns across 8 bases. Germline-derived CDR1 and CDR2 are LNHDA and SQIVND (reference sequence). This CDR3 has 13 residues. V shed 8 bases, J shed 4 bases, and the junction held 7 bases outside the gene matches. DNA of the CDR3: TGTGCCAGTTCGTTGGACAGGGAATACGAGCAGTACTTC. As protein: CASSLDREYEQYF. Drawing the rest from reference TRBV19 and TRBJ2-7, the complete variable domain is DGGITQSPKYLFRKEGQNVTLSCEQNLNHDAMYWYRQDPGQGLRLIYYSQIVNDFQKGDIAEGYSVSREKKESFPLTVTSAQKNPTAFYLCASSLDREYEQYFGPGTRLTVT.

The rearrangement links TRBV5-1 to TRBJ2-1; TRBD1 matches at 8 bases. CDR3 length: 15 amino acids. Germline lookup yields CDR1 SGHRS and CDR2 YFSETQ. V dropped 4 bases and J dropped 9; count of bases not matched to a gene: 12. The CDR3 protein is CASSLGQDPSLEQFF. CDR3 nucleotide sequence: TGCGCCAGCAGCCTGGGACAGGACCCGTCCCTTGAGCAGTTCTTC.

The rearrangement uses TRBV4-2 and TRBJ2-2, with 11 positions matching TRBD2. Germline V gives CDR1 LGHNA, CDR2 YNFKEQ. The V segment lost 2 bases and the J segment 5 bases; nucleotides outside the gene matches: 7. CDR3 size: 17 residues. In nucleotides, the CDR3 is TGTGCCAGCAGCCAACCGGGACTAGCGGACGAGACCGGGGAGCTGTTTTTT. Its translation: CASSQPGLADETGELFF.

A few counts support this clone. V and J are TRBV7-7 and TRBJ2-2, with D possibly TRBD1 on 6 matching bases. Trimming left V 5 bases short and J 5 bases short, with 9 bases between. This CDR3 comprises 13 residues. Germline CDR1 reads SSHAT; CDR2 reads FNYEAQ (reference sequence). CDR3 loop: CASSPDRTGELFF. The CDR3 DNA follows: TGTGCCAGCAGCCCGGACAGAACCGGGGAGCTGTTTTTT.

The V gene is TRBV5-4, the J gene TRBJ2-3, with D perhaps matching TRBD2 (6 bases). The CDR3 contains 14 residues. Germline CDR1 and CDR2: SGHNT and YYREEE (reference sequence). Trimming removed 0 bases at V and 5 bases at J, with 10 bases between. CDR3 residues: CASSLGGEGDTQYF. CDR3 sequence (DNA): TGTGCCAGCAGCTTGGGGGGGGAAGGAGATACGCAGTATTTT.

The rearrangement uses TRBV27 and TRBJ1-6; tentatively, D is TRBD1 (6 bases). This CDR3 is 19 amino acids long. V was pared by 7 bases and J by 3 bases, with 25 bases between. From germline, CDR1 is MNHEY and CDR2 SMNVEV (reference sequence). The CDR3 coding sequence is TGTGCCAGCAAGGAACAGGGTCCGTGGGTCCCTTTCTATAATTCACCCCTCCACTTT. This translates into CASKEQGPWVPFYNSPLHF.

The chain carries TRBV11-3 and TRBJ2-7; 11 bases are a match to TRBD2. Germline V lookup: CDR1 SGHNT, CDR2 YENEEA. Trimming removed 5 bases from V and 1 base from J; junction bases left unmatched: 4. The CDR3 is made up of 15 amino acids. For the CDR3, the DNA is TGTGCCAGCAGCGGGGGGACTAGCGGTTCCTACGAGCAGTACTTC. Amino acids: CASSGGTSGSYEQYF.

This rearrangement joins TRBV5-6 to TRBJ2-4; 9 bases are shared with TRBD2. Germline V gene sequence: CDR1 SGHDT, CDR2 YYEEEE. Germline trimming cut 4 bases from V and 4 bases from J; bases unmatched to any gene: 6. The CDR3 runs 15 residues. The CDR3 here is CASSRSGGLKNIQYF. The CDR3 DNA follows: TGTGCCAGCAGCCGTAGCGGGGGCCTTAAAAACATTCAGTACTTC.

This clone was counted many times. The CDR3 here is CASGGYEQYF. DNA for the CDR3: TGTGCGTCGGGGGGCTACGAGCAGTACTTC. This sequence joins TRBV28 and TRBJ2-7; 7 nucleotides align to TRBD2. CDR3 length: 10 residues. The germline V gene encodes CDR1 MDHEN and CDR2 SYDVKM.

The chain combines TRBV28 with TRBJ1-2, with 9 nucleotides matching TRBD1. J gave up 6 bases and V 3 bases, and 14 bases lay outside the gene matches. There are 17 residues in the CDR3. CDR1 is MDHEN, CDR2 SYDVKM, per germline. CDR3 protein: CASSLGFRDRASDGYTF. The CDR3 nucleotides read TGTGCCAGCAGTTTGGGGTTTCGGGACAGGGCTAGTGATGGCTACACCTTC.

The J gene is TRBJ1-2, the V gene TRBV10-3; D not resolved. Germline CDR1 reads ENHRY; CDR2 reads SYGVKD. V lost 6 bases to trimming and J lost 0 bases, with 8 bases between them. CDR3 length: 13 residues. CDR3 DNA: TGTGCCATCAGCCAGGTTACTAACTATGGCTACACCTTC. Translating gives CAISQVTNYGYTF.

The CDR3: CASSFTASTEAFF. The CDR3 coding sequence is TGTGCCAGCAGCTTTACAGCCTCCACTGAAGCTTTCTTT. The chain has TRBV11-3 and TRBJ1-1; D unclear. Germline V gene sequence: CDR1 SGHNT, CDR2 YENEEA. The CDR3 runs to 13 residues. V was pared by 3 bases and J by 4 bases, with 9 bases between. Full variable domain (remainder filled in from reference TRBV11-3 and TRBJ1-1): EAGVVQSPRYKIIEKKQPVAFWCNPISGHNTLYWYLQNLGQGPELLIRYENEEAVDDSQLPKDRFSAERLKGVDSTLKIQPAELGDSAVYLCASSFTASTEAFFGQGTRLTVV.

This clone appeared once. J is TRBJ2-2 and V is TRBV7-8; 15 nucleotides align to TRBD2. J was trimmed by 2 bases and V by 5 bases; bases with no gene match: 12. Germline V gene sequence: CDR1 SGHVS, CDR2 FQNEAQ. The CDR3 runs 20 residues. The CDR3 coding sequence is TGTGCCAGCAGCCAACGACCCCCGGGACTAGCGGGGGGCAACACCGGGGAGCTGTTTTTT. This codes for CASSQRPPGLAGGNTGELFF.

The chain couples TRBV7-6 to TRBJ2-7; 7 bases match TRBD1. CDR3 length: 15 residues. Germline V gene sequence: CDR1 SGHVS, CDR2 FNYEAQ. The junction had 7 bases not matched to a gene; V was cut back by 2 bases and J by 3 bases. CDR3 residues: CASSLQTGQFYEQYF. CDR3 bases: TGTGCCAGCAGCTTACAGACAGGGCAATTCTACGAGCAGTACTTC.

V gene TRBV12-5 combines with J gene TRBJ1-5; D unclear. V was cut by 0 bases and J by 3 bases, with 3 bases left in between. Germline V gene data show CDR1 as LGHNT and CDR2 as FRNRAP. The CDR3 is 13 amino acids. CDR3 residues: CASGLVHNQPQHF. In DNA form, the CDR3 reads TGTGCTAGTGGTTTGGTCCACAATCAGCCCCAGCATTTT.

The chain links TRBV4-1 to TRBJ1-2, with TRBD1 matching over 8 bases. Germline V lookup: CDR1 MGHRA, CDR2 YSYEKL. The V segment lost 4 bases and the J segment 5 bases; nucleotides outside the gene matches: 9. This CDR3 contains 15 residues. CDR3 DNA sequence: TGCGCCAGCAGCCCCCCGGACAGGGAAGATTATGGCTACACCTTC. Translating gives CASSPPDREDYGYTF.

This clone appeared once. The rearrangement links TRBV9 to TRBJ2-5; tentative D call: TRBD1 (6 bases). CDR1 is SGDLS and CDR2 is YYNGEE in the germline V gene. The CDR3 contains 15 residues. V lost 0 bases and J 5 bases, leaving 14 bases between the germline ends. The CDR3 loop reads CASSVGRAQGETQYF. CDR3 DNA: TGTGCCAGCAGCGTAGGTAGGGCCCAGGGGGAGACCCAGTACTTC. Supplemented by reference TRBV9 and TRBJ2-5, the full variable domain reads DSGVTQTPKHLITATGQRVTLRCSPRSGDLSVYWYQQSLDQGLQFLIQYYNGEERAKGNILERFSAQQFPDLHSELNLSSLELGDSALYFCASSVGRAQGETQYFGPGTRLLVL.

A single count supports this clone. This rearrangement joins TRBV7-9 to TRBJ2-7, with D maybe TRBD1 (6 bases). Trimming left V 4 bases short and J 3 bases short, with 19 bases between. This CDR3 contains 16 residues. CDR1 is SEHNR, CDR2 FQNEAQ, per germline (reference sequence). The CDR3: CASSSSQRDIDYEQYF. The CDR3 DNA sequence: TGTGCCAGCAGCTCCTCTCAACGGGACATCGACTACGAGCAGTACTTC.

As regards this clone: The junction departs from the called germline gene at one end, perhaps through a read error. This chain uses TRBV6-5 with TRBJ1-2; 11 bases line up with TRBD1. From germline, CDR1 is MNHEY and CDR2 SVGAGI. The CDR3 spans 12 residues. CDR3 region: CASSHGQGAALF. CDR3 sequence (DNA): TGTGCCAGCAGTCACGGACAGGGGGCCGCACTCTTC.